The present T cell receptor (beta chain) was sequenced within a study of blood T cell repertoires in COVID-19. This CDR3 is 14 amino acids long. Germline V gives CDR1 MNHEY, CDR2 SMNVEV (reference sequence). The V end lost 8 bases, the J end lost 2 bases, and 13 bases lay between the germline ends. Using immunoSEQ multiplex PCR, the repertoire was profiled, and TCRdb retains in-frame clones only, with some absent. The table has 25,000 to 30,000 clones, approximately 88% seen once; the top ten hold 2% to 3%. The rearrangement uses TRBV27 and TRBJ1-5, with D possibly TRBD1 on 5 matching bases. The source material was peripheral blood. The clonotype was recovered from a human donor in a cohort sampled during active COVID-19. CDR3 in amino acids: CASGGATRNQPQHF. The DNA of the CDR3 is TGTGCCAGCGGCGGGGCTACTCGCAATCAGCCCCAGCATTTT.